The clone carrying this TCR beta chain is deemed medium-sized. Its antigen is currently unknown. As for time point: sample taken at primary tumor resection. The donors were about 67 patients with non-small cell lung cancer that was early-stage and untreated. Material for sequencing was whole RNA from tumor, nontumor lung or frozen PBMC, left unsorted. This entry is derived from a study of spatial heterogeneity in lung cancer. All TCR cDNA molecules were individually tagged with a unique molecular identifier. TCRdb redid the calling of the 5' RACE reads with MiXCR, one entry per CDR3 protein. This sample has several hundred distinct CDR3 sequences, with 6.5% to 9% found just once. Germline V gene sequence: CDR1 SEHNR, CDR2 FQNEAQ (reference sequence). The CDR3 is 14 residues long. With 1 base clipped from V and 4 bases from J, the junction kept 2 bases outside the gene matches. Overall study findings and caveats: Tracking of tumor mutation counts was seen in expanded intratumoral alpha and beta TCR counts.

The source material was lung tumor tissue, sampled at surgery. The rearrangement uses TRBV7-9 and TRBJ2-3, with 7 bases that match TRBD2. This TCR was sampled from a male donor with early-stage non-small cell lung cancer. CDR3 sequence: CASSLGLAADTQYF. Here the CDR3 DNA reads TGTGCCAGCAGCTTAGGTCTAGCGGCAGATACGCAGTATTTT.